A selection of T cell receptor beta chains follows, all from one sample in a study of response to subunit inactivated influenza vaccine. TCRdb re-derived calls from the RT-PCR reads in MiXCR, one entry per CDR3 protein. In the table there are over 800,000 distinct CDR3 sequences, around 21% of which are singletons. Sequencing used PBMCs from blood, obtained roughly 5 days after vaccination. The receptors stem from a man aged 50-59 years who received an inactivated influenza vaccine. CDR3s include the opening cysteine and the closing phenylalanine or tryptophan. The D gene is left open where the match is weak. Expanded clones get a size class; other rows say once, few or many, or leave the size out.

clone size	D gene	J gene	V gene	CDR3 DNA	CDR3 protein
.	TRBD2	TRBJ2-1	TRBV10-2	TGCGCCAGCAGTGAGTCGACGGGGGGGCCCAATGAGCAGTTCTTC	CASSESTGGPNEQFF
few	.	TRBJ1-2	TRBV5-5	TGTGCCAGCAGCTTGGAGACCGACGGGGGCTACACCTTC	CASSLETDGGYTF
.	TRBD2	TRBJ2-2	TRBV10-3	TGTGCCATCAGTCGGACTAGCGGGAGGACCGGGGAGCTGTTTTTT	CAISRTSGRTGELFF
.	.	TRBJ1-5	TRBV5-5	TGTGCCAGCAGCTGGGACAATACTTTGACGCCCCAGCATTTT	CASSWDNTLTPQHF
.	.	TRBJ1-2	TRBV20-1	TGCAGTGCTCAAGACACCACGGGAGGTGGCTACACCTTC	CSAQDTTGGGYTF
.	TRBD1	TRBJ1-3	TRBV18	TGTGCCAGCTCACCGAAACAGGGGGACACCATATATTTT	CASSPKQGDTIYF
.	.	TRBJ2-2	TRBV6-2/TRBV6-3	TGTGCCAGCAGTTGGGGTAGCGAGAACACCGGGGAGCTGTTTTTT	CASSWGSENTGELFF
few	.	TRBJ1-5	TRBV20-1	TGCAGTGCTAGAGATTTCAATCAGCCCCAGCATTTT	CSARDFNQPQHF
.	TRBD1	TRBJ1-2	TRBV6-2/TRBV6-3	TGTGCCAGCAGACGGGACAGGGGGACCTATGGCTACACCTTC	CASRRDRGTYGYTF
few	TRBD2	TRBJ2-7	TRBV15	TGTGCCACCAGCAGCCGTTCGGGGGGCTACGAGCAGTACTTC	CATSSRSGGYEQYF
few	TRBD2	TRBJ2-1	TRBV11-2	TGTGCCAGCAGCTCCGCCGGGACTAGCTGGGAAGAGCAGTTCTTC	CASSSAGTSWEEQFF
.	TRBD1	TRBJ2-3	TRBV7-9	TGTGCCAGCAGCTACCGGGACAGGGGGCAAGATACGCAGTATTTT	CASSYRDRGQDTQYF
many	.	TRBJ1-1	TRBV5-1	TGCGCCAGCAGCTTGATAGGGATGAACACTGAAGCTTTCTTT	CASSLIGMNTEAFF
.	.	TRBJ2-4	TRBV4-2	TGTGCCAGCAGCCAAGATTGGCCTAGCGTGGCCAAAAACATTCAGTACTTC	CASSQDWPSVAKNIQYF
few	.	TRBJ1-6	TRBV6-1	TGTGCCAGCAGGTGGACAGCGGGTAGTTCACCCCTCCACTTT	CASRWTAGSSPLHF
.	TRBD2	TRBJ2-5	TRBV28	TGTGCCAGCAGTCCCTGGGGGACTAGCGGGACCTGTTACTTC	CASSPWGTSGTCYF
.	.	TRBJ2-7	TRBV6-5	TGTGCCAGCAGTTCTAACTCAAAGCGGGTTCACTACGAGCAGTACTTC	CASSSNSKRVHYEQYF
few	.	TRBJ2-7	TRBV12-3/TRBV12-4	TGTGCCAGCAGCCCGACAGGGAGGCCCTACGAGCAGTACTTC	CASSPTGRPYEQYF
.	TRBD1	TRBJ2-6	TRBV19	TGTGCCAGTAGTATCCAGGGGGCAATTTTCTCTGGGGCCAACGTCCTGACTTTC	CASSIQGAIFSGANVLTF
.	TRBD2	TRBJ2-5	TRBV5-1	TGCGCCAGCAGTCCCCGAGTAGCGGGAGTAGAGACCCAGTACTTC	CASSPRVAGVETQYF
.	TRBD2	TRBJ2-1	TRBV20-1	TGCAGTGCTAGAGTGGCTAGCGGGAGTGGTGAGCAGTTCTTC	CSARVASGSGEQFF
.	TRBD2	TRBJ2-3	TRBV5-1	TGCGCCAGCAGGCAAGAAACTAGCGGGAGGCCGCAGTATTTT	CASRQETSGRPQYF
.	.	TRBJ2-1	TRBV12-3/TRBV12-4	TGTGCCAGCAGTTTGGGGGGGCGGGGTCACAATGAGCAGTTCTTC	CASSLGGRGHNEQFF
many	.	TRBJ2-7	TRBV10-3	TGTGCCATCGGGACTGGACCCTACGAGCAGTACTTC	CAIGTGPYEQYF
few	.	TRBJ1-3	TRBV10-3	TGTGCCATCAGTGAGGCGGGACGGTTCTCTGGAAACACCATATATTTT	CAISEAGRFSGNTIYF
.	.	TRBJ1-2	TRBV5-5	TGTGCCAGCAGCGCCGGGACCGAGGGGTATGGCTACACCTTC	CASSAGTEGYGYTF
.	TRBD2	TRBJ2-7	TRBV6-2/TRBV6-3	TGTGCCAGCAGTTCCGGGGCGACTAGCGGGACTGCCGAGCAGTACTTC	CASSSGATSGTAEQYF
.	.	TRBJ1-2	TRBV12-3/TRBV12-4	TGTGCCAGCAGACCACCAGGGGTTGGCTACACCTTC	CASRPPGVGYTF
.	TRBD2	TRBJ2-5	TRBV4-3	TGCGCCAGCAGCCAAGCGAGCGGGGGGGCCACCCCGTACCAAGAGACCCAGTACTTC	CASSQASGGATPYQETQYF
.	.	TRBJ2-6	TRBV11-1	TGTGCCAGCAGCTTAGTTTGGGGCTTAAAGGCTGGGGCCAACGTCCTGACTTTC	CASSLVWGLKAGANVLTF
.	TRBD1	TRBJ1-3	TRBV5-1	TGCGCCAGCACACAGGGACAGGACTCTGGAAACACCATATATTTT	CASTQGQDSGNTIYF
.	TRBD1	TRBJ2-7	TRBV7-8	TGTGCCAGCTCTGAGGACAGGGGAGTAGACGAGCAGTACTTC	CASSEDRGVDEQYF
few	.	TRBJ1-1	TRBV3-1	TGTGCCAGCAGCCAACAGGGGTATGAAGCTTTCTTT	CASSQQGYEAFF
few	.	TRBJ2-1	TRBV20-1	TGCAGTATACGGCGGAGGGTCGGGCTCAATGAGCAGTTCTTC	CSIRRRVGLNEQFF
.	.	TRBJ2-1	TRBV6-4	TGTGCCAGCACCCCGATACCCCGACTAGTTAGAGCCTACAATGAGCAGTTCTTC	CASTPIPRLVRAYNEQFF
.	.	TRBJ1-6	TRBV10-3	TGTGCCATCAGTGAGGGACAGACTAATTCACCCCTCCACTTT	CAISEGQTNSPLHF
few	TRBD2	TRBJ2-3	TRBV20-1	TGCAGTGCGAACGTCAACTCGCGGGGGGGCTCGCAGTATTTT	CSANVNSRGGSQYF
.	.	TRBJ1-5	TRBV6-5	TGTGCCAGCAGTTTAGAGAGGACAGACAATCAGCCCCAGCATTTT	CASSLERTDNQPQHF
few	.	TRBJ2-4	TRBV7-2	TGTGCCAGCAGCTTAGAGTCTAGCGAAGGCAAAAACATTCAGTACTTC	CASSLESSEGKNIQYF
few	TRBD2	TRBJ2-1	TRBV20-1	TGCAGTGCCGCCGGGACTAGCGGGAGTTATGAGCAGTTCTTC	CSAAGTSGSYEQFF
.	.	TRBJ2-1	TRBV6-6	TGTGCCAGCAGTTACATTGCGGGGCAGGCCCTCTTC	CASSYIAGQALF
few	.	TRBJ2-7	TRBV6-1	TGTGCCAGCAATCGGGACTCTCATACTAGGGAGCAGTACTTC	CASNRDSHTREQYF
.	TRBD2	TRBJ2-1	TRBV5-8	TGTGCCAGCAGCCCTTGGCCGACTAGCAGTGAGCAGTTCTTC	CASSPWPTSSEQFF
.	.	TRBJ2-7	TRBV20-1	TGCAGTGCTAGAGGACATCGCTCCTACGAGCAGTACTTC	CSARGHRSYEQYF
.	.	TRBJ1-4	TRBV4-3	TGCGCCAGCAGCCTTCTGGGGGGGGCAACTAATGAAAAACTGTTTTTT	CASSLLGGATNEKLFF
.	.	TRBJ1-1	TRBV7-2	TGTGCCAGCAGCTTAGTTTCGGGGGGCACTGAAGCTTTCTTT	CASSLVSGGTEAFF
few	.	TRBJ2-5	TRBV20-1	TGCAGTGCTAGAGATCTAGGAGGGGGCTATGAGACCCAGTACTTC	CSARDLGGGYETQYF
many	.	TRBJ2-3	TRBV20-1	TGCAGTGCTAGAGTCCCGATGGCTATGAGAGATACGCAGTATTTT	CSARVPMAMRDTQYF
.	.	TRBJ2-1	TRBV15	TGTGCCACCAGCAGAGATAGGTGGGGGGGCGATGAGCAGTTCTTC	CATSRDRWGGDEQFF
.	TRBD2	TRBJ2-5	TRBV5-6	TGTGCCAGCAGCTCGTCGACTAGCTGGGAGACCCAGTACTTC	CASSSSTSWETQYF
few	.	TRBJ2-5	TRBV6-2/TRBV6-3	TGTGCCAGCGGGAGGACCCAGTACTTC	CASGRTQYF
few	.	TRBJ1-3	TRBV5-1	TGCGCCAGCAGCCCGGACCCCTACTCTGGAAACACCATATATTTT	CASSPDPYSGNTIYF
few	TRBD1	TRBJ2-7	TRBV5-1	TGCGCCAGCAGCTCTTGGACAGGGGCCTACGAGCAGTACTTC	CASSSWTGAYEQYF
.	.	TRBJ2-3	TRBV5-1	TGCGCCAGCAGCTCCACTAGGGCGGATACGCAGTATTTT	CASSSTRADTQYF
.	.	TRBJ2-5	TRBV7-9	TGTGCCAGCAGCCTGGACAGCTTGGAGACCCAGTACTTC	CASSLDSLETQYF
.	TRBD2	TRBJ2-7	TRBV7-8	TGTGCCAGCAGCTTGACTAGCGGATTATACGAGCAGTACTTC	CASSLTSGLYEQYF
few	.	TRBJ2-2	TRBV10-2	TGCGCCAGCAGAGAAACCGGGCACACCGGGGAGCTGTTTTTT	CASRETGHTGELFF
.	TRBD2	TRBJ2-7	TRBV6-5	TGTGCCAGCAGTTACTCGACTAGCGGGACCCCCTTAGAGCAGTACTTC	CASSYSTSGTPLEQYF
few	.	TRBJ1-2	TRBV28	TGTGCCAGCAGTCCCAACCCGACCGTAACCTATGGCTACACCTTC	CASSPNPTVTYGYTF